This is a list of T cell receptor beta chains from one sample in a study of blood T cell repertoires in COVID-19. Using immunoSEQ multiplex PCR, the repertoire was profiled, and TCRdb retains in-frame clones only, with some absent. The table records fewer than 45,000 clones, around 80% of them present only once. Material for sequencing was peripheral blood. These receptors all stem from a human donor in a cohort sampled during active COVID-19. Each CDR3 is given with its conserved first and last residue. D genes are given only for firm matches. Part of the rows lack a size; the others show once, few, many or a class for expanded clones.

>.|TRBJ2-7|.|TRBV5-1
CASSSGAGEQYF
TGCGCCAGCAGCTCAGGGGCCGGCGAGCAGTACTTC
>TRBD1|TRBJ2-2|few|TRBV7-2
CASSLRDRAGELFF
TGTGCCAGCAGCTTAAGGGACAGGGCCGGGGAGCTGTTTTTT
>.|TRBJ1-5|.|TRBV30
CAWSGSGPQHF
TGTGCCTGGAGTGGGTCAGGGCCCCAGCATTTT
>TRBD1|TRBJ2-7|.|TRBV5-1
CASSSTGVFSYEQYF
TGCGCCAGCAGCTCGACAGGGGTCTTCTCCTACGAGCAGTACTTC
>.|TRBJ1-5|.|TRBV19
CASTPGGAGQQPQHF
TGTGCCAGTACCCCCGGCGGGGCAGGGCAACAGCCCCAGCATTTT
>TRBD1|TRBJ2-7|.|TRBV6-4
CASSEGQGASWQYF
TGTGCCAGCAGTGAGGGACAGGGGGCCTCGTGGCAGTACTTC
>TRBD1|TRBJ2-7|.|TRBV5-6
CASSSRDRSSYEQYF
TGTGCCAGCAGCTCCCGGGACAGAAGCTCCTACGAGCAGTACTTC
>TRBD2|TRBJ2-2|.|TRBV7-8
CASSVAGGTGELFF
TGTGCCAGCAGCGTAGCGGGAGGAACCGGGGAGCTGTTTTTT
>TRBD2|TRBJ2-7|few|TRBV11-2
CASSPGLAGVGQYF
TGTGCCAGCAGCCCTGGGCTAGCGGGAGTCGGGCAGTACTTC
>.|TRBJ1-6|.|TRBV2
CASIRDGGENSPLHF
TGTGCCAGCATACGAGACGGAGGGGAGAATTCACCCCTCCACTTT
>.|TRBJ2-5|few|TRBV12-3/TRBV12-4
CASSLSGGETQYF
TGTGCCAGCAGTTTGTCTGGGGGGGAGACCCAGTACTTC
>.|TRBJ2-4|.|TRBV7-9
CASSPRAEGDLAKNIQYF
TGTGCCAGCAGCCCGAGAGCAGAAGGAGATCTAGCCAAAAACATTCAGTACTTC
>TRBD1|TRBJ2-7|.|TRBV4-1
CASSQVQGLPYEQYF
TGCGCCAGCAGCCAGGTACAGGGGCTTCCCTACGAGCAGTACTTC
>TRBD1|TRBJ2-1|.|TRBV10-3
CAISESVGTGSNEQFF
TGTGCCATCAGTGAGTCGGTCGGGACAGGGAGCAATGAGCAGTTCTTC
>TRBD2|TRBJ2-1|.|TRBV4-3
CASSHGAGAQNEQFF
TGCGCCAGCAGCCACGGAGCGGGAGCTCAGAATGAGCAGTTCTTC
>TRBD1|TRBJ2-4|.|TRBV12-3/TRBV12-4
CASSLGTGDLQYF
TGTGCCAGCAGTTTAGGGACAGGGGACCTTCAGTACTTC
>TRBD2|TRBJ2-1|.|TRBV7-9
CASSPGLADNEQFF
TGTGCCAGCAGCCCGGGACTAGCGGACAATGAGCAGTTCTTC
>TRBD1|TRBJ2-3|.|TRBV19
CASNRGSDTQYF
TGTGCCAGCAACAGGGGGTCGGATACGCAGTATTTT
>TRBD2|TRBJ2-7|.|TRBV7-2
CASSLGGGRGRYEQYF
TGTGCCAGCAGCTTAGGGGGCGGGAGGGGAAGGTACGAGCAGTACTTC
>.|TRBJ2-3|once|TRBV19
CASSKTRNTQYF
TGTGCCAGTAGTAAGACACGCAATACGCAGTATTTT
>TRBD2|TRBJ2-5|.|TRBV28
CASSTGLAGAVETQYF
TGTGCCAGCAGTACCGGACTAGCGGGAGCCGTTGAGACCCAGTACTTC
>.|TRBJ2-5|.|TRBV14
CASSPLNTFGGFQETQYF
TGTGCCAGCAGCCCACTAAACACCTTCGGGGGTTTCCAAGAGACCCAGTACTTC
>.|TRBJ1-5|.|TRBV7-2
CASSSGGGRYQPQHF
TGTGCCAGCAGCTCCGGGGGGGGCCGTTATCAGCCCCAGCATTTT
>.|TRBJ1-4|.|TRBV9
CASSVGGRVGRGEKLFF
TGTGCCAGCAGCGTAGGTGGTCGGGTCGGCCGAGGGGAAAAACTGTTTTTT
>TRBD1|TRBJ1-1|.|TRBV29-1
CSVAGQQNTEAFF
TGCAGCGTCGCGGGACAGCAGAACACTGAAGCTTTCTTT
>TRBD1|TRBJ1-4|.|TRBV5-1
CASSLAGQGDEKLFF
TGCGCCAGCAGCTTGGCGGGACAGGGGGATGAAAAACTGTTTTTT
>.|TRBJ2-7|.|TRBV7-3
CASSEHRNSYEQYF
TGTGCCAGCAGCGAACACAGGAACTCCTACGAGCAGTACTTC
>.|TRBJ1-2|.|TRBV6-5
CASSYGGANYGYTF
TGTGCCAGCAGTTACGGCGGAGCTAACTATGGCTACACCTTC
>.|TRBJ1-3|.|TRBV4-1
CASSQDPRGAAGNTIYF
TGCGCCAGCAGCCAAGATCCACGGGGGGCAGCTGGAAACACCATATATTTT
>TRBD1|TRBJ1-5|.|TRBV19
CASSTRTGGPENQPQHF
TGTGCCAGTAGTACCCGGACAGGGGGTCCCGAAAACCAGCCCCAGCATTTT
>.|TRBJ1-1|.|TRBV11-3
CASSLGGGEAFF
TGTGCCAGCAGCTTAGGGGGGGGAGAGGCTTTCTTT
>TRBD2|TRBJ2-1|.|TRBV12-5
CASGIRLIAGAANEQFF
TGTGCTAGTGGGATCAGGCTGATAGCGGGAGCGGCCAATGAGCAGTTCTTC
>TRBD1|TRBJ2-7|.|TRBV11-1
CASSSSRDSPYEQYF
TGTGCCAGCAGCTCCTCCCGGGACAGCCCCTACGAGCAGTACTTC
>TRBD2|TRBJ2-5|.|TRBV4-2
CASSQDRPPVWEGETGETQYF
TGTGCCAGCAGCCAAGATCGTCCCCCCGTGTGGGAGGGAGAAACAGGAGAGACCCAGTACTTC
>.|TRBJ2-1|.|TRBV2
CASTSGPGRGEQFF
TGTGCCAGCACCTCCGGACCCGGAAGGGGTGAGCAGTTCTTC
>TRBD1|TRBJ1-1|once|TRBV4-2
CASSQVQGADTEAFF
TGTGCCAGCAGCCAAGTACAGGGGGCGGACACTGAAGCTTTCTTT
>TRBD2|TRBJ2-1|.|TRBV6-5
CASSYSVLADYNEQFF
TGTGCCAGCAGTTACTCCGTTCTAGCGGATTACAATGAGCAGTTCTTC
>TRBD1|TRBJ1-3|.|TRBV7-9
CASSTGTGVGNTIYF
TGTGCCAGCAGCACCGGGACAGGGGTAGGAAACACCATATATTTT
>TRBD2|TRBJ2-3|.|TRBV19
CASSRVSGITDTQYF
TGTGCCAGTAGCAGGGTAAGCGGGATAACGGATACGCAGTATTTT